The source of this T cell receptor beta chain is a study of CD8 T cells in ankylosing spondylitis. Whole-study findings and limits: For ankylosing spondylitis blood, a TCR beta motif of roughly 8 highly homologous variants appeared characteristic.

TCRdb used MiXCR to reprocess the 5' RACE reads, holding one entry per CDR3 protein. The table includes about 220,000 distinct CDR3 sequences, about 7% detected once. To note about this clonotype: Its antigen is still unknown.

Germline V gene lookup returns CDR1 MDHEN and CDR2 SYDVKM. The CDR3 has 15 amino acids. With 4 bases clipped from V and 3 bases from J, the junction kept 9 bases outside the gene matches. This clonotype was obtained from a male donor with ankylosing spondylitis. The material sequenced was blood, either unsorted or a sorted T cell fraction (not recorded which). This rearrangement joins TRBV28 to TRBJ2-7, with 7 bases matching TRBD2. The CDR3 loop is CASSSLLRGVYEQYF. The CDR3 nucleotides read TGTGCCAGCAGTTCTCTTCTTCGGGGGGTCTACGAGCAGTACTTC.